The source of this TCR beta chain is a study of OX40 agonist ivuxolimab in advanced cancers. Study details: Of the participants, approximately 38% had some prior anti-PD-1, anti-PD-L1 or anti-CTLA-4 therapy, which was allowed. Study results and limitations: Some nonresponders additionally presented with little normalized T-cell clonal expansion. Within 6 weeks, CD4+ and CD8+ blood T cells expanded clonally at 0.1 to 3.0 mg/kg. Compared with others, partial responders at 0.1-3.0 mg/kg displayed clonal expansion among the lowest.

Generated by immunoSEQ multiplex PCR, the TCRdb table keeps only in-frame clones and is missing some. The data show tens of thousands of clones, 85% to 90% seen once. The germline V gene has CDR1 MDHEN and CDR2 SYDVKM. V was pared by 6 bases and J by 2 bases, with 3 bases of the junction left unmatched. The CDR3 sequence is 13 residues long. Concerning this clone itself: No antigen is known for it.

V gene TRBV28 combines with J gene TRBJ2-5; 7 bases match TRBD1. This receptor was identified in an adult with an advanced solid tumor such as melanoma, head and neck, liver or kidney cancer. The sample was CD4+ or CD8+ T cells sorted from blood, taken in a trial of the OX40 agonist ivuxolimab. The CDR3 spells CASSPDRQETQYF. CDR3 nucleotide sequence: TGTGCCAGCAGCCCGGACAGGCAAGAGACCCAGTACTTC.